What follows are 28 T cell receptor beta chains derived from one specimen sequenced in a study of post-analysis software for immune sequencing data. Unique molecular identifiers were present in the TCR beta cDNA libraries. TCRdb itself ran the PCR reads through MiXCR, one entry per CDR3 protein. Of about 620,000 distinct CDR3 sequences in the sample, roughly two fifths were seen once. These receptors lack a known antigen. Study-wide points: Patients carried roughly 5 TRBV segments more frequently than controls did, and TRBV5-6, TRBV5-1 and TRBV20-1 were among them.

What was sequenced was blood. These receptors were obtained from a girl between 5 and 17 years old with multiple sclerosis.

In its sample, this clonotype was seen a few times. V gene TRBV5-1 combines with J gene TRBJ2-2; 10 bases line up with TRBD2. The CDR3 length is 14 residues. Unmatched junction bases numbered 5, after V lost 4 bases and J lost 8 bases. Germline-derived CDR1 and CDR2 are SGHRS and YFSETQ. The CDR3 DNA is TGCGCCAGCAGCGGCGGACTAGCGGCTGGGGAGCTGTTTTTT. Residues: CASSGGLAAGELFF.

This clonotype was detected only a few times. The V call is TRBV29-1, the J call TRBJ2-5; the D gene is possibly TRBD2 (5 bases). The germline CDR1 and CDR2 sequences are SQVTM and ANQGSEA. The CDR3 contains 11 residues. Trimming stripped 3 bases from V and 3 bases from J, with 5 bases between. The CDR3 sequence: CSVDGEETQYF. The CDR3 nucleotides are TGCAGCGTTGACGGGGAAGAGACCCAGTACTTC.

The V call is TRBV6-5, the J call TRBJ2-1, with TRBD2 matching 9 bases. Germline values: CDR1 MNHEY, CDR2 SVGAGI. V lost 2 bases and J lost 2; bases outside the gene matches: 13. This CDR3 is built from 19 residues. In nucleotides, the CDR3 is TGTGCCAGCAGTTACCGGGGCGGGAGGGCCCAGGGAGCCTACAATGAGCAGTTCTTC. Residues: CASSYRGGRAQGAYNEQFF.

This clonotype was observed once. The chain uses TRBV5-1 and TRBJ2-3, with TRBD2 matching 13 bases. The J segment lost 0 bases and the V segment lost 4 bases, leaving 5 bases of the junction unmatched. CDR3 length: 17 residues. Germline CDR1 reads SGHRS; CDR2 reads YFSETQ. CDR3 DNA: TGCGCCAGCAGCGAAGGACTAGCGGGGGTTAGCACAGATACGCAGTATTTT. The encoded protein is CASSEGLAGVSTDTQYF.

This clonotype came up a few times. V gene TRBV29-1 combines with J gene TRBJ1-1; D unresolved. CDR3 size: 11 residues. Germline V lookup: CDR1 SQVTM, CDR2 ANQGSEA. V shed 4 bases and J shed 4 bases, with 7 bases lying between them. CDR3 amino acids: CSVVASTEAFF. The CDR3 region has the DNA TGCAGCGTTGTAGCCAGCACTGAAGCTTTCTTT.

The table lists this clonotype with a few counts. V and J are TRBV3-1 and TRBJ2-5; D gene uncertain. With the DNA end fitting TRBJ2-7 better, the J assignment may be wrong. The CDR3 has 12 amino acids. Germline-derived CDR1 and CDR2 are LGHDT and YNNKEL (reference sequence). In nucleotides, the CDR3 is TGTGCCAGCAGCCCCGATGAGGACGAGCAGTACTTC. It codes for CASSPDEDEQYF.

The chain links TRBV5-1 to TRBJ2-5; no reliable D call. Trimming removed 2 bases from V and 7 bases from J, with 15 bases in between. The CDR3 contains 14 residues. CDR1 SGHRS and CDR2 YFSETQ come from the germline V gene. The CDR3 region has the DNA TGCGCCAGCAGCTTATCGAAGGGTATGGGGACCCAGTACTTC. Residues: CASSLSKGMGTQYF.

This clonotype appeared once. The chain uses TRBV5-6 and TRBJ2-3; TRBD1 aligns across 9 bases. V trimming: 4 bases; J trimming: 7 bases; junction bases outside the gene matches: 10. The V gene's germline CDR1 is SGHDT and CDR2 YYEEEE. The CDR3 is 15 residues long. CDR3 DNA: TGTGCCAGCAGCACGGGACAGGGACATAGGAATACGCAGTATTTT. Its translation is CASSTGQGHRNTQYF.

The chain employs TRBV12-3 or TRBV12-4 and TRBJ2-1; tentative D call: TRBD2 (5 bases). Trimming shortened V by 6 bases and J by 0 bases, and 12 bases separated the two germline ends. The CDR3 covers 15 residues. The CDR3 sequence: CASSQSGYSYNEQFF. CDR3 DNA sequence: TGTGCCAGCAGCCAGAGCGGTTACTCCTACAATGAGCAGTTCTTC.

This clonotype has at least ten counts. J is TRBJ2-5 and V is TRBV20-1; D is unclear. Trimming took off 3 bases at V and 5 bases at J, with 7 bases between the two ends. CDR1 and CDR2 from the germline V gene are DFQATT and SNEGSKA (reference sequence). This CDR3 spans 11 amino acids. CDR3 DNA sequence: TGCAGTGCTAGTTTGGTGGAGACCCAGTACTTC. Encoded protein: CSASLVETQYF.

The genes are TRBV19 and TRBJ2-1; D ambiguous. Trimming pared 1 base from V and 6 bases from J, leaving 7 bases between. This CDR3 comprises 13 residues. CDR1 and CDR2 (germline): LNHDA, SQIVND (reference sequence). This CDR3 reads CASSIGAGNEQFF. CDR3 DNA sequence: TGTGCCAGTAGTATAGGTGCAGGCAATGAGCAGTTCTTC. Full variable domain (outside the CDR3, taken from reference TRBV19 and TRBJ2-1): DGGITQSPKYLFRKEGQNVTLSCEQNLNHDAMYWYRQDPGQGLRLIYYSQIVNDFQKGDIAEGYSVSREKKESFPLTVTSAQKNPTAFYLCASSIGAGNEQFFGPGTRLTVL.

This CDR3 reads CASSEELLYEQYF. In DNA form, the CDR3 reads TGCGCCAGCAGTGAGGAACTACTCTACGAGCAGTACTTC. This chain connects TRBV10-2 to TRBJ2-7; no clear D. V lost 2 bases, J lost 3 bases, and 8 bases lay in between. CDR1 and CDR2 from the germline V gene are WSHSY and SAAADI. The CDR3 sequence is 13 residues long.

The V gene is TRBV3-1, the J gene TRBJ1-2; D call uncertain. There are 13 residues in the CDR3. Per germline, CDR1 LGHDT and CDR2 YNNKEL (reference sequence). The ends were cut back, 0 bases at V and 7 bases at J, with 9 bases in the middle. The CDR3 reads CASSQDTSAGYTF. The CDR3 DNA sequence: TGTGCCAGCAGCCAAGATACCAGTGCTGGCTACACCTTC.

A few counts support this clonotype. The chain recombines TRBV12-3 or TRBV12-4 with TRBJ2-3, with 7 positions matching TRBD1. This CDR3 region has 15 residues. Trimming at V came to 3 bases and at J to 1 base, leaving 4 bases not matched to a gene. The CDR3 sequence is CASSFQGQGTDTQYF. CDR3 DNA: TGTGCCAGCAGTTTTCAAGGACAGGGCACAGATACGCAGTATTTT.

V and J are TRBV7-6 and TRBJ2-1, with 10 positions matching TRBD2. Germline-derived CDR1 and CDR2 are SGHVS and FNYEAQ. The CDR3 loop spans 18 amino acids. V dropped 2 bases and J dropped 1; count of bases not matched to a gene: 8. CDR3 amino acids: CASSLRSSGRGSYNEQFF. DNA for the CDR3: TGTGCCAGCAGCTTAAGGTCTAGCGGGAGAGGATCCTACAATGAGCAGTTCTTC.

V is TRBV2 and J is TRBJ2-3; D is uncertain. The CDR3 contains 15 residues. V lost 4 bases, J lost 0 bases, and 11 bases lay in between. Germline CDR1 and CDR2: SNHLY and FYNNEI. The chain's CDR3 is CASSGFFPSTDTQYF. The CDR3 DNA reads as TGTGCCAGCAGTGGCTTTTTTCCTAGCACAGATACGCAGTATTTT.

The V and J genes are TRBV12-3 or TRBV12-4 and TRBJ2-7, with D possibly being TRBD1 (5 bases). The germline V and J ends were trimmed by 7 bases and 2 bases, with 15 bases remaining between them. The CDR3 is 14 residues long. The CDR3 region has the DNA TGTGCCAGCAATCAAAGGGGTCCTACCTACGAGCAGTACTTC. Protein product: CASNQRGPTYEQYF.

V and J are TRBV20-1 and TRBJ1-5, with D perhaps matching TRBD1 (5 bases). V lost 4 bases and J lost 7, with 14 bases in between. The CDR3 has 13 residues. Looked up from germline, CDR1 is DFQATT and CDR2 is SNEGSKA (reference sequence). CDR3 region: CSAMTVSGQPQHF. CDR3 DNA: TGCAGTGCTATGACAGTAAGCGGGCAGCCCCAGCATTTT.

There are a few counts of this clonotype. The chain recombines TRBV7-3 with TRBJ2-3; D remains unclear. Per the germline V gene, CDR1 is SGHTA and CDR2 is FQGTGA. With 0 bases removed from V and 6 bases from J, the gap between germline ends came to 7 bases. This CDR3 comprises 13 residues. CDR3 loop: CASSLTTGDTQYF. The CDR3 DNA reads TGTGCCAGCAGCTTAACGACCGGCGATACGCAGTATTTT.

The J gene is TRBJ1-2, the V gene TRBV29-1; TRBD1 matches 7 bases. V was clipped by 6 bases and J by 7 bases; unmatched bases: 11. There are 13 residues in the CDR3. Germline V gene sequence: CDR1 SQVTM, CDR2 ANQGSEA. CDR3 DNA sequence: TGCAGCGTCCGACAGGGCGCGCGATCTGGCTACACCTTC. Its protein is CSVRQGARSGYTF.

The chain links TRBV4-1 to TRBJ2-1, with D possibly being TRBD1 or TRBD2 (5 bases each). V was shortened by 4 bases and J by 8 bases, with 21 bases between the two germline ends. The CDR3 is 16 residues long. CDR1 is MGHRA, CDR2 YSYEKL, per germline. This CDR3 is CASSLEGPRFGDEQFF. DNA for the CDR3: TGCGCCAGCAGCCTCGAGGGGCCCCGCTTTGGCGATGAGCAGTTCTTC.

The J gene is TRBJ1-1, the V gene TRBV29-1; no firm D call. The germline CDR1 and CDR2 sequences are SQVTM and ANQGSEA. The CDR3 spans 14 residues. Trimming cost V 4 bases and J 1 base, with 13 bases left between them. The chain's CDR3 is CSVVSRVANTEAFF. The CDR3 DNA reads as TGCAGCGTTGTCTCTAGGGTAGCGAACACTGAAGCTTTCTTT.

The chain is built from TRBV11-2 and TRBJ1-2; D unclear. The ends were cut back, 0 bases at V and 2 bases at J, with 4 bases in the middle. Germline loops: CDR1 SGHAT, CDR2 FQNNGV. The CDR3 is made up of 13 amino acids. As DNA, the CDR3 is TGTGCCAGCAGCTTAGATAAAAACTATGGCTACACCTTC. The encoded protein is CASSLDKNYGYTF.

This clonotype turned up a few times. The V gene is TRBV6-2 or TRBV6-3, the J gene TRBJ2-5; D gene ambiguous. V shed 6 bases and J shed 2 bases, with 10 bases lying between them. Germline CDR1 reads MNHEY; CDR2 reads SVGEGT. This CDR3 is built from 13 residues. The CDR3 spells CASSPEAQETQYF. CDR3 sequence (DNA): TGTGCCAGCAGCCCCGAGGCGCAAGAGACCCAGTACTTC.

This chain uses TRBV6-6 with TRBJ2-3, with 11 positions matching TRBD2. The V gene's germline CDR1 is MNHNY and CDR2 SVGAGI (reference sequence). The CDR3 sequence is 15 residues long. V shed 0 bases, J shed 6 bases, and the junction held 2 bases outside the gene matches. CDR3 sequence: CASSYSSGGVDTQYF. The CDR3 coding sequence is TGTGCCAGCAGTTACTCTAGCGGGGGGGTTGATACGCAGTATTTT.

V is TRBV7-2 and J is TRBJ2-5; D not certain. This CDR3 region has 13 residues. V was clipped by 1 base and J by 11 bases, with 14 bases between them. Germline V gene lookup returns CDR1 SGHTA and CDR2 FQGNSA. CDR3 residues: CASSLGSNNEQYF. The DNA for the CDR3 is TGTGCCAGCAGCTTAGGATCTAACAATGAGCAGTACTTC. Full variable domain (rest looked up from reference TRBV7-2 and TRBJ2-5): GAGVSQSPSNKVTEKGKDVELRCDPISGHTALYWYRQSLGQGLEFLIYFQGNSAPDKSGLPSDRFSAERTGGSVSTLTIQRTQQEDSAVYLCASSLGSNNEQYFGPGTRLLVL.

CDR3 in amino acids: CASSSLAGYSTDTQYF. In DNA form, the CDR3 reads TGCGCCAGCAGCTCGTTGGCGGGGTACAGCACAGATACGCAGTATTTT. This chain connects TRBV5-1 to TRBJ2-3, with a tentative D call TRBD2 (6 bases). CDR1 is SGHRS, CDR2 YFSETQ, per germline. V lost 3 bases and J 0 bases, leaving 14 bases between the germline ends. The CDR3 is 16 amino acids.

The chain combines TRBV5-4 with TRBJ2-1; 7 bases are shared with TRBD2. Germline lookup yields CDR1 SGHNT and CDR2 YYREEE (reference sequence). The CDR3 is 16 residues long. V lost 1 base, J lost 10 bases, and 14 bases stayed unmatched. The CDR3 here is CASSLRGGGNLFEQFF. The CDR3 coding sequence is TGTGCCAGCAGCTTGCGTGGCGGGGGAAACTTATTCGAGCAGTTCTTC.